These T cell receptor beta chains were read from a single sample in a study of cytomegalovirus exposure and HLA in healthy donors. Profiled with immunoSEQ multiplex PCR; TCRdb holds only in-frame clones, not every one. This table holds about 95,000 clones, 81% found once. The material sequenced was PBMCs. The source of these receptors is a woman in her 70s in good health and CMV-seropositive. Both conserved end residues are part of each CDR3. D genes are given only for firm matches. Rows give clone size only sometimes, using once, few, many, or a class for an expanded clone.

TRBJ1-5 | . | . | TRBV6-6 | TGTGCCAGCAGTTACGATGCGGGGTATAGCAATCAGCCCCAGCATTTT | CASSYDAGYSNQPQHF
TRBJ1-1 | . | . | TRBV5-4 | TGTGCCATTAAGCGGGGGCTCTGGAACACTGAAGCTTTCTTT | CAIKRGLWNTEAFF
TRBJ2-1 | TRBD2 | . | TRBV30 | TGTGCCTGGAGTCCCCGCCCCTCGGCTAGCGGCTCCTACAATGAGCAGTTCTTC | CAWSPRPSASGSYNEQFF
TRBJ2-7 | . | few | TRBV7-9 | TGTGCCAGCAGCACACCTTTCGGGGACTTGGCCTACGAGCAGTACTTC | CASSTPFGDLAYEQYF
TRBJ2-3 | . | few | TRBV30 | TGTGCCTGGAGTGTACATGGCGGGAGCACAGATACGCAGTATTTT | CAWSVHGGSTDTQYF
TRBJ2-3 | . | . | TRBV18 | TGTGCCAGCTCACCATTGAGACAGGCCCCTAGCACAGATACGCAGTATTTT | CASSPLRQAPSTDTQYF
TRBJ2-4 | TRBD2 | . | TRBV11-3 | TGTGCCAGCAGCCCAAGTGCGGGAGGGGGAAACATTCAGTACTTC | CASSPSAGGGNIQYF
TRBJ2-1 | TRBD2 | . | TRBV10-3 | TGTGCCAGCAGCCCGACTAGCGGGAGGGCCAATGAGCAGTTCTTC | CASSPTSGRANEQFF
TRBJ1-2 | . | . | TRBV30 | TGTGCCTGGATGTCCACGGGCTATGGCTACACCTTC | CAWMSTGYGYTF
TRBJ1-4 | . | . | TRBV4-2 | TGTGCCAGCATAGACATTTTTTCAACTAATGAAAAACTGTTTTTT | CASIDIFSTNEKLFF
TRBJ2-7 | TRBD2 | . | TRBV28 | TGTGCCAGCAGTTTATCGGTAGCGGGTACCTACGAGCAGTACTTC | CASSLSVAGTYEQYF
TRBJ1-2 | . | . | TRBV15 | TGTGCCACCAGCAGAGACCGTAACTATGGCTACACCTTC | CATSRDRNYGYTF
TRBJ1-2 | . | . | TRBV6-5 | TGTGCCAGCAGTTACTCGAGCCAGGGTGGCTACACCTTC | CASSYSSQGGYTF
TRBJ2-3 | TRBD1 | . | TRBV10-2 | TGCGCCAGCAGTGACGTCAGGGGGTTTATTACAGATACGCAGTATTTT | CASSDVRGFITDTQYF
TRBJ2-7 | . | . | TRBV18 | TGTGCCAGCTCACCTACCGTCAGTTACGAGCAGTACTTC | CASSPTVSYEQYF
TRBJ1-5 | . | . | TRBV18 | TGTGCCAGCTCACCAGGGCAAATAACGCAGCCCCAGCATTTT | CASSPGQITQPQHF
TRBJ2-3 | . | . | TRBV18 | TGTGCCAGCTCACTGGGACAAGCAGATACGCAGTATTTT | CASSLGQADTQYF
TRBJ2-5 | . | . | TRBV7-2 | TGTGCCAGCAGCTTAGTGGCCTTAGCAGAGACCCAGTACTTC | CASSLVALAETQYF
TRBJ2-1 | TRBD2 | . | TRBV7-9 | TGTGCCAGCAGCCTACGAGGGCTAGCGGGAGGTTCCTACAATGAGCAGTTCTTC | CASSLRGLAGGSYNEQFF
TRBJ1-1 | TRBD1 | . | TRBV7-2 | TGTGCCAGCAGCCGACAGGGGGGGAGCACTGAAGCTTTCTTT | CASSRQGGSTEAFF
TRBJ1-2 | . | few | TRBV14 | TGTGCCAGCAGCGAGCGGACGTATGGCTACACCTTC | CASSERTYGYTF
TRBJ2-7 | . | once | TRBV15 | TGTGCCACCAGCAGAATAACAGGAAAGGCGGCCTACGAGCAGTACTTC | CATSRITGKAAYEQYF
TRBJ2-1 | TRBD2 | . | TRBV29-1 | TGCAGCGTTGCGGGCGGAACTAGCGTCAATGAGCAGTTCTTC | CSVAGGTSVNEQFF
TRBJ2-1 | . | . | TRBV30 | TGTGCCTGGAGCGCGTATCCCCGCCCCAATGAGCAGTTCTTC | CAWSAYPRPNEQFF
TRBJ2-1 | TRBD2 | . | TRBV10-3 | TGTGCCATCAGCTCCCCGGGACTAGCGGGAACTGAGCAGTTCTTC | CAISSPGLAGTEQFF
TRBJ2-3 | TRBD2 | . | TRBV5-1 | TGCGCCAGCAGCTTGGGTAGCGGGATCACAGATACGCAGTATTTT | CASSLGSGITDTQYF
TRBJ2-5 | TRBD2 | few | TRBV5-1 | TGCGCCAGCAGCTCGAATAGCGGGGTAGAAGAGACCCAGTACTTC | CASSSNSGVEETQYF
TRBJ2-1 | TRBD2 | . | TRBV7-3 | TGTGCCAGCAGCTTAGCGGTAGCGGGAGCCTATGAGCAGTTCTTC | CASSLAVAGAYEQFF
TRBJ2-3 | TRBD2 | . | TRBV9 | TGTGCCAGCAGCCCGAGGGGACTAGCGGGAGACACCCTCAGAAATACGCAGTATTTT | CASSPRGLAGDTLRNTQYF
TRBJ2-7 | TRBD2 | few | TRBV28 | TGTGCCAGCAGTACGACTAGCGGGAGTCATGAGCAGTACTTC | CASSTTSGSHEQYF
TRBJ2-7 | . | . | TRBV5-1 | TGCGCCAGCAGCTCCACGGCGGGCCACTCCTACGAGCAGTACTTC | CASSSTAGHSYEQYF
TRBJ2-7 | . | . | TRBV19 | TGTGCCAGTAGTAATTACAGGGGGAGGGACGAGCAGTACTTC | CASSNYRGRDEQYF
TRBJ2-5 | . | . | TRBV27 | TGTGCCAGCAGTTTATATCCCCTCTGGGAGCAGTACTTC | CASSLYPLWEQYF
TRBJ1-1 | . | . | TRBV7-2 | TGTGCCAGCAGTTTCCTAGGCGGGAACACTGAAGCTTTCTTT | CASSFLGGNTEAFF
TRBJ1-1 | TRBD1 | . | TRBV13 | TGTGCCAGCAGCGAAAACAGGGGACTAGATGAAGCTTTCTTT | CASSENRGLDEAFF
TRBJ2-3 | TRBD1 | . | TRBV5-7 | TGTGCCAGCAGCCCGATCCCCCCCGGGACAGGCCTACCCTGGGGTACGCAGTATTTT | CASSPIPPGTGLPWGTQYF
TRBJ1-2 | TRBD1 | . | TRBV7-8 | TGTGCCAGCAGCTTGCGGGACAGCTCTGGCTACACCTTC | CASSLRDSSGYTF
TRBJ2-5 | TRBD2 | . | TRBV11-2 | TGTGCCAGCAGCTCGAAGGGACTAGCGGCCCTTTGGGAAGAGACCCAGTACTTC | CASSSKGLAALWEETQYF
TRBJ2-7 | . | . | TRBV7-8 | TGTGCCAGCAGTCCCCTCTCAGCGGCCTACGAGCAGTACTTC | CASSPLSAAYEQYF
TRBJ1-1 | . | . | TRBV19 | TGTGCCAGTAGTATCCCTATTGGACAGACCACTGAAGCTTTCTTT | CASSIPIGQTTEAFF
TRBJ1-5 | . | once | TRBV7-2 | TGTGCCAGCAGCTTAGTAGGGGGAGGCAATCAGCCCCAGCATTTT | CASSLVGGGNQPQHF
TRBJ2-7 | . | . | TRBV7-9 | TGTTCCAGCAGCTCCCCCGAGTTGTACGAGCAGTACTTC | CSSSSPELYEQYF
TRBJ1-4 | . | . | TRBV5-1 | TGCGCCAGCAGCTTGGGGAGAGCAACTAATGAAAAACTGTTTTTT | CASSLGRATNEKLFF